A single sample gave rise to the 27 T cell receptor beta chains below, sequenced in a study of T cells in women clearing cervical HPV infection. Sequencing was performed with immunoSEQ multiplex PCR; in TCRdb, only in-frame clones are kept and a portion is missing. This sample contains some 30,000 clones. What was sequenced was blood buffy coat. These receptors all come from a woman aged 18 to 75 with a cervical HPV16 infection that either progressed to CIN3+ or cleared (not recorded which).

In regard to this clone: The read stops 3 residues short of the end of the CDR3; the missing end is completed from the germline J gene. This chain connects TRBV19 to TRBJ2-7; TRBD1 matches at 8 bases. CDR1 and CDR2 from the germline V gene are LNHDA and SQIVND (reference sequence). V gave up 4 bases and J gave up 3 bases; unmatched junction bases: 8. The length of the CDR3 is 15 residues. Partial CDR3 DNA: TGTGCCAGTAGTAATAACCAGGGGGCAATCTACGAG. Amino acid sequence: CASSNNQGAIYE. In full, the CDR3 reads CASSNNQGAIYEQYF.

Notes on this clone: The read ends 3 residues early relative to the CDR3; the germline J gene fills the gap. The chain combines TRBV18 with TRBJ1-5; D unclear. Trimming cost V 1 base and J 9 bases, with 13 bases left between them. Germline assignment: CDR1 KGHSH and CDR2 LQKENI. The CDR3 runs to 14 residues. The sequenced part of the CDR3 DNA is TGTGCCAGCTCACCACAACAGTCCCAAGCGCCC. Translated: CASSPQQSQAP. The entire CDR3 protein is CASSPQQSQAPQHF.

Worth noting for this clone: The observed sequence ends 3 residues before the CDR3 terminus, with the missing tail filled in from the germline J gene. V and J are TRBV7-8 and TRBJ1-2; a weak D match, TRBD1 (6 bases). The V gene's germline CDR1 is SGHVS and CDR2 FQNEAQ. This CDR3 has 13 residues. The V end was cut by 5 bases, the J end by 2 bases, with 9 bases between. The CDR3 region is CASSPGHNYGYTF. CDR3 DNA, as far as it was read: TGTGCCAGCAGCCCGGGACACAACTATGGC.

Notes on this clone: Read coverage stops 3 residues before the CDR3 terminus; the germline J gene supplies the remainder. This chain links TRBV5-4 with TRBJ1-2, with a weak D call TRBD1 (5 bases). Germline CDR1 SGHNT, CDR2 YYREEE (reference sequence). The length of the CDR3 is 15 residues. Trimming left V 1 base short and J 5 bases short, with 15 bases between. Incomplete CDR3 DNA: TGTGCCAGCAGCTTGTTGGGAGGGGCCGAGTATGGC. Translation: CASSLLGGAEYG. The complete CDR3 protein is CASSLLGGAEYGYTF.

Note on this clone: Read coverage stops 3 residues before the CDR3 terminus; the germline J gene supplies the remainder. Other DNA sequences in the sample encode the same CDR3. This rearrangement joins TRBV5-6 to TRBJ1-3; a possible D gene is TRBD1 (5 bases). Germline CDR1 SGHDT, CDR2 YYEEEE. There are 13 residues in the CDR3. V lost 4 bases to trimming and J lost 3 bases, with 8 bases between them. The chain's CDR3 is CASSGALGNTIYF. The CDR3 DNA, read in part, is TGTGCCAGCAGCGGGGCACTTGGAAACACC.

Regarding this clone: With the read ending 3 residues before the CDR3 end, the germline J gene is used to fill in that end. The chain links TRBV13 to TRBJ1-5; D might be TRBD1 (5 bases). Germline V gene data show CDR1 as PRHDT and CDR2 as FYEKMQ (reference sequence). The CDR3 covers 14 residues. V was pared by 7 bases and J by 0 bases, with 10 bases between. Incomplete CDR3 DNA: TGTGCCAGCACCGAAAGGGGTAGCAATCAGCCC. This encodes CASTERGSNQP. The entire CDR3 protein reads CASTERGSNQPQHF.

On this clone: The observed sequence ends 3 residues before the CDR3 terminus, with the missing tail filled in from the germline J gene. The sample contains more than one DNA sequence encoding this CDR3. The chain recombines TRBV6-4 with TRBJ2-7; weak D call: TRBD1 (6 bases). The V gene's germline CDR1 is MRHNA and CDR2 SNTAGT. The CDR3 has 15 residues. The ends were cut back, 0 bases at V and 5 bases at J, with 14 bases in the middle. The CDR3 here is CASSDSITGIDEQYF. Incomplete CDR3 DNA: TGTGCCAGCAGTGACTCGATTACAGGGATCGACGAG.

This clone is classed as medium-sized by frequency. Read data end 3 residues before the CDR3 end; the end is taken from the germline J gene. The V call is TRBV18, the J call TRBJ2-1, with D perhaps TRBD1 (6 bases). The CDR3 covers 14 residues. Germline CDR1 KGHSH, CDR2 LQKENI. V dropped 4 bases and J dropped 6 bases, with 13 bases sitting between them. CDR3 bases read: TGTGCCAGCTCACACCCGGACAGCCCCAATGAG. Its translation: CASSHPDSPNE. From start to end, the CDR3 is CASSHPDSPNEQFF.

A remark on this clone: The DNA ends 3 residues before the CDR3 does, and the rest of the CDR3 is filled in from the germline J gene. This chain links TRBV29-1 with TRBJ1-2, with 9 positions matching TRBD1. The CDR3 consists of 13 residues. Per germline, CDR1 SQVTM and CDR2 ANQGSEA. The junction had 5 bases not matched to a gene; V was cut back by 5 bases and J by 4 bases. CDR3 DNA (partial): TGCAGCGTTACGAAGGGACAGGGCTATGGC. Translation: CSVTKGQGYG. The entire CDR3 is CSVTKGQGYGYTF.

On this clone itself: Sequencing ends 3 residues short of the CDR3 end; the germline J gene provides the rest. The V gene is TRBV7-2, the J gene TRBJ2-3; weak D call: TRBD1 (6 bases). Germline V gene lookup returns CDR1 SGHTA and CDR2 FQGNSA. The CDR3 has 15 residues. CDR3 DNA (partial): TGTGCCAGCAGCTTATTGGGGGCAAGCAATCAGCCG. This sequence encodes CASSLLGASNQP. The whole CDR3 region reads CASSLLGASNQPQYF.

In regard to this clone: The read ends 3 residues shy of where the CDR3 ends; the end is completed using the germline J gene. V usage is TRBV20-1 and J usage is TRBJ2-5; 8 positions agree with TRBD1. CDR1 DFQATT and CDR2 SNEGSKA come from the germline V gene (reference sequence). This CDR3 contains 14 residues. Unmatched junction bases numbered 8, after V lost 5 bases and J lost 3 bases. The part of the CDR3 DNA that was read is TGCAGTGCTTTAGACAGGGGATGGGAAGAGACC. Protein sequence: CSALDRGWEET. The whole CDR3 reads CSALDRGWEETQYF.

Notes on this clone: The read halts 3 residues ahead of the CDR3 end, with the missing end drawn from the germline J gene. The gene calls are TRBV6-2 or TRBV6-3 and TRBJ2-7; 7 nucleotides agree with TRBD2. This CDR3 is 13 amino acids long. Trimming took 6 bases from V and 3 from J; bases not matched to a gene: 5. Germline V lookup: CDR1 MNHEY, CDR2 SVGEGT. The part of the CDR3 DNA that was read is TGTGCCAGCAGCCGGGCTAGCGGCTACGAG. Amino acids: CASSRASGYE. The whole CDR3 reads CASSRASGYEQYF.

To note about this clone: The read terminates 3 residues before the CDR3 end, so the remaining end is supplied by the germline J gene. This chain joins TRBV18 and TRBJ1-2; D gene unclear. Per germline, CDR1 KGHSH and CDR2 LQKENI. This CDR3 is built from 14 residues. Partial CDR3 DNA: TGTGCCAGCTCACCATCGCCAAACTCCTACGAC. Protein product: CASSPSPNSYD. From start to end, the CDR3 is CASSPSPNSYDYTF.

Regarding this clone: Read sequence stops 3 residues before the CDR3 end, and the germline J gene provides the missing end. The chain is built from TRBV5-1 and TRBJ2-7; the D gene is possibly TRBD1 (6 bases). The CDR3 totals 17 residues. Trimming removed 4 bases from V and 2 bases from J, with 22 bases in between. Looked up from germline, CDR1 is SGHRS and CDR2 is YFSETQ. The covered CDR3 bases are TGCGCCAGCAGCCCTCCAAGCACAGGGCCTAAAACCTACGAG. Translated, it gives CASSPPSTGPKTYE. The whole CDR3 region reads CASSPPSTGPKTYEQYF.

Note on this clone: The read ends 3 residues shy of where the CDR3 ends; the end is completed using the germline J gene. The genes are TRBV5-1 and TRBJ2-2; TRBD2 aligns across 12 bases. This CDR3 is 16 amino acids long. Germline values: CDR1 SGHRS, CDR2 YFSETQ. J was trimmed by 6 bases and V by 5 bases; bases with no gene match: 8. CDR3 sequence: CASSPRLAGGPGELFF. The CDR3 bases that were read are TGCGCCAGCAGTCCGCGGCTAGCGGGGGGGCCCGGGGAG.

On this clone itself: The CDR3 end lies 3 residues beyond the end of the read and is filled in from the germline J gene. The rearrangement links TRBV5-1 to TRBJ1-2, with D possibly matching TRBD1 (6 bases). CDR1 and CDR2 (germline): SGHRS, YFSETQ. CDR3 size: 16 residues. The ends were cut back, 5 bases at V and 5 bases at J, with 22 bases in the middle. CDR3 bases read: TGCGCCAGCAGAGAACGGACAGACTCGGACGGGTATGGC. It specifies CASRERTDSDGYG. In full, the CDR3 reads CASRERTDSDGYGYTF.

As concerns this clone: The sequenced fragment ends 3 residues before the CDR3 boundary, so the rest is inferred from the germline J gene. This chain connects TRBV19 to TRBJ1-1; a weak D match, TRBD1 (6 bases). The CDR3 is made up of 13 amino acids. Germline V gene lookup returns CDR1 LNHDA and CDR2 SQIVND (reference sequence). CDR3 sequence reads: CASSISLDRRAFF. The CDR3 DNA, read in part, is TGTGCCAGTAGTATATCCCTTGACAGGAGG. The full variable domain, its missing parts supplied by reference TRBV19 and TRBJ1-1, is DGGITQSPKYLFRKEGQNVTLSCEQNLNHDAMYWYRQDPGQGLRLIYYSQIVNDFQKGDIAEGYSVSREKKESFPLTVTSAQKNPTAFYLCASSISLDRRAFFGQGTRLTVV.

To note about this clone: The junction does not match germline at one end; this may be a read error. Sequencing ends 3 residues short of the CDR3 end; the germline J gene provides the rest. The rearrangement links TRBV4-2 to TRBJ2-3; 10 nucleotides match TRBD2. Per germline, CDR1 LGHNA and CDR2 YNFKEQ. The CDR3 extends over 18 amino acids. The part of the CDR3 DNA that was read is TGCGCCAGCAGCCAAGATATGAGCCTAGCGGGGGCCCGAGATACG. This translates into CASSQDMSLAGARDT. The entire CDR3 protein is CASSQDMSLAGARDTQYF.

Remarks on this clone: The read halts 3 residues ahead of the CDR3 end, with the missing end drawn from the germline J gene. The chain recombines TRBV29-1 with TRBJ2-7; D possibly corresponds to TRBD1 (6 bases). Trimming took off 7 bases at V and 2 bases at J, with 9 bases between the two ends. This CDR3 has 11 amino acids. Germline CDR1 is SQVTM and CDR2 is ANQGSEA. CDR3 DNA (partial): TGCAGCGCCGCAGGGGCCTACGAG. This translates into CSAAGAYE. In full, the CDR3 reads CSAAGAYEQYF.

About this clone itself: Read sequence stops 3 residues before the CDR3 end, and the germline J gene provides the missing end. V usage is TRBV5-1 and J usage is TRBJ1-2; D gene uncertain. The CDR3 has 12 amino acids. The germline V gene has CDR1 SGHRS and CDR2 YFSETQ. CDR3 sequence: CASSLERVGYTF. Partial CDR3 DNA: TGCGCCAGCAGCTTGGAGCGAGTCGGC.

A note on this clone: The germline gene is not matched at one end of the junction; a read error may be the cause. The read finishes 3 residues shy of the CDR3 end, and the germline J gene is used to complete it. J is TRBJ1-1 and V is TRBV14, with TRBD1 matching over 7 bases. The germline V gene encodes CDR1 SGHDN and CDR2 FVKESK. This CDR3 is 16 amino acids long. CDR3 sequence reads: CASSRRTTGSNAEAFF. The part of the CDR3 DNA that was read is TGTGCCAGCAGCCGCCGGACGACAGGGTCGAACGCTGAA.

As to this clone: The read halts 3 residues ahead of the CDR3 end, with the missing end drawn from the germline J gene. V is TRBV5-1 and J is TRBJ2-3, with a tentative D call TRBD2 (5 bases). CDR3 length: 15 amino acids. Germline assignment: CDR1 SGHRS and CDR2 YFSETQ. CDR3 loop: CASSLSAGPNQPQYF. CDR3 DNA (partial): TGCGCCAGCAGCTTGAGCGCGGGCCCCAATCAGCCG.

Concerning this clone: The observed sequence ends 3 residues before the CDR3 terminus, with the missing tail filled in from the germline J gene. The chain links TRBV5-1 to TRBJ2-1, with 11 bases fitting TRBD2. The trim removed 5 bases at V and 7 bases at J, leaving 5 bases unmatched. The germline CDR1 and CDR2 sequences are SGHRS and YFSETQ. The CDR3 is made up of 14 amino acids. The CDR3: CASSFRLAGNEQFF. The covered CDR3 bases are TGCGCCAGCAGTTTCCGACTAGCGGGAAATGAG.

As to this clone: The sequenced fragment ends 3 residues before the CDR3 boundary, so the rest is inferred from the germline J gene. The chain combines TRBV19 with TRBJ1-4; a possible D gene is TRBD1 (6 bases). Germline V lookup: CDR1 LNHDA, CDR2 SQIVND (reference sequence). The germline V and J ends were trimmed by 11 bases and 8 bases, with 18 bases remaining between them. The CDR3 length is 13 residues. The CDR3 bases that were read are TGTGCCTCGAGGACAGTCGGAGGAGAAAAA. This translates into CASRTVGGEK. The whole CDR3 reads CASRTVGGEKLFF.

A word on this clone: The read halts 3 residues ahead of the CDR3 end, with the missing end drawn from the germline J gene. This chain connects TRBV18 to TRBJ1-2; D possibly corresponds to TRBD1 (6 bases). CDR1 and CDR2 from the germline V gene are KGHSH and LQKENI. The CDR3 has 14 amino acids. CDR3 bases read: TGTGCCAGCTCACACCCGGACAGCCCCAATGAA. It translates to CASSHPDSPNE. The complete CDR3 reads CASSHPDSPNEYTF.

In regard to this clone: The read finishes 3 residues shy of the CDR3 end, and the germline J gene is used to complete it. This chain connects TRBV5-4 to TRBJ2-4; perhaps D is TRBD1 or TRBD2 (5 bases each). Between the trimmed V and J ends, which lost 0 bases and 7 bases, there was a span of 14 bases. This CDR3 region has 15 residues. CDR1 and CDR2 (germline): SGHNT, YYREEE (reference sequence). CDR3 amino acids: CASSLGRGEGNIQYF. The CDR3 bases that were read are TGTGCCAGCAGCTTGGGTAGGGGAGAAGGTAACATT.

Remarks on this clone: The CDR3 end falls 3 residues outside the read, so it is completed with the germline J gene. This chain connects TRBV5-1 to TRBJ1-1; D possibly corresponds to TRBD1 (5 bases). The V and J ends lost 0 bases and 1 base respectively, with 10 bases between them. The CDR3 spans 15 residues. Germline CDR1 is SGHRS and CDR2 is YFSETQ. The CDR3 reads CASSLVGGPNTEAFF. The sequenced CDR3 bases are TGCGCCAGCAGCTTGGTGGGGGGACCGAACACTGAA.